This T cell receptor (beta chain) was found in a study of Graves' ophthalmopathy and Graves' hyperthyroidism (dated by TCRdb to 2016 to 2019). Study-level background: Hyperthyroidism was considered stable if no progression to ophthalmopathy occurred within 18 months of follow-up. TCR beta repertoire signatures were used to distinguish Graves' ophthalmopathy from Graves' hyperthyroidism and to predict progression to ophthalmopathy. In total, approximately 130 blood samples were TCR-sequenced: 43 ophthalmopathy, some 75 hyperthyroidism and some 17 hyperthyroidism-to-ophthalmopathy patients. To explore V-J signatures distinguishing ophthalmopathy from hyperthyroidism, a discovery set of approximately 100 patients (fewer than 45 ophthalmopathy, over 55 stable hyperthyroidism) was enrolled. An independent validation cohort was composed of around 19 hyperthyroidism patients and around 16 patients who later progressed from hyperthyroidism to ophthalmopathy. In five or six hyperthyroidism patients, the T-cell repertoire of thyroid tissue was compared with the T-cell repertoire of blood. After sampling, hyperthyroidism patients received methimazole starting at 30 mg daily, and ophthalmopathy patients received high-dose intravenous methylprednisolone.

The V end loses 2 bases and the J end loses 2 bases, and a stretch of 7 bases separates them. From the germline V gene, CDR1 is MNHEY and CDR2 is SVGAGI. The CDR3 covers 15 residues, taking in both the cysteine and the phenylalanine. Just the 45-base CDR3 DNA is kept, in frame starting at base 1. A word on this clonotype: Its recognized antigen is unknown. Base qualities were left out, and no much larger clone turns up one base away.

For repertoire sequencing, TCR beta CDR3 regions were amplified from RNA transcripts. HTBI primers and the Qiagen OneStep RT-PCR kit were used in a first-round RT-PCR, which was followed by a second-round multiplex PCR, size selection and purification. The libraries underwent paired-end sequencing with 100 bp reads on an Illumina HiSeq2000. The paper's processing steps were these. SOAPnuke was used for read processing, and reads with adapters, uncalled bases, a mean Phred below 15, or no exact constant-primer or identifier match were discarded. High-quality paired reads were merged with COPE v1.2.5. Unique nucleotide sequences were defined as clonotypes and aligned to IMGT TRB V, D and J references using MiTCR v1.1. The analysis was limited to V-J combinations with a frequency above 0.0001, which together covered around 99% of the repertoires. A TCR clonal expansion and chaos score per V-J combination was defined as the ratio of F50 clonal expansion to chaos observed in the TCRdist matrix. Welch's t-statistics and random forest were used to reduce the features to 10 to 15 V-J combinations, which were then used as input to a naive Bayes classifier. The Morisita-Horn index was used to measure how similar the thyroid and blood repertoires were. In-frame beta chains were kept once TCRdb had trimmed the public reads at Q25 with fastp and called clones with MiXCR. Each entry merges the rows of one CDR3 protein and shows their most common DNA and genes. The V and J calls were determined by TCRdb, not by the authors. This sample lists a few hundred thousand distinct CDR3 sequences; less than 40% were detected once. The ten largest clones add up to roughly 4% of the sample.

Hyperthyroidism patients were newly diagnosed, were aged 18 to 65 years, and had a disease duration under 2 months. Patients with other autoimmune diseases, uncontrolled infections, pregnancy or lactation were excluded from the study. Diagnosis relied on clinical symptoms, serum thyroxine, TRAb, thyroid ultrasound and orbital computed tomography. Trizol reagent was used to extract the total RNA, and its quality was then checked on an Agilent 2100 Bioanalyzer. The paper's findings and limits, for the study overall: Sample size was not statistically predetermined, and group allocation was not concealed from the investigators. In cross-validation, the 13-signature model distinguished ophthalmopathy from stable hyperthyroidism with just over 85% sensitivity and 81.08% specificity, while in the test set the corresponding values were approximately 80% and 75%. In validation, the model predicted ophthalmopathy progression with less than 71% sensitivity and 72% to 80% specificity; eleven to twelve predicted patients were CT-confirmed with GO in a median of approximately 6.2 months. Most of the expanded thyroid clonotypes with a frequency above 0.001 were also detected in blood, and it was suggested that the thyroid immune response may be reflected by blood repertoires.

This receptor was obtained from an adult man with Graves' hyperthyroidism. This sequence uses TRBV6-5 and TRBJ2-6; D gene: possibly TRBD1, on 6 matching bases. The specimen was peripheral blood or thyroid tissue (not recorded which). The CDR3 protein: CASSYEGAGANVLTF. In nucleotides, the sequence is TGTGCCAGCAGTTACGAGGGGGCTGGGGCCAACGTCCTGACTTTC.